These 12 T cell receptor beta chains came from one sample sequenced in a study of blood T cell repertoires in COVID-19. The repertoire was sequenced with immunoSEQ multiplex PCR; TCRdb's copy has only in-frame clones and lacks some. This table has around 99,000 clones, 85% to 90% appearing once. The sequenced sample consisted of peripheral blood. The receptors here all came from a human donor in a cohort sampled during active COVID-19.

The genes are TRBV5-4 and TRBJ2-5; the match to TRBD2 covers 8 bases. V was clipped by 4 bases and J by 5 bases; unmatched bases: 7. Germline CDR1 is SGHNT and CDR2 is YYREEE (reference sequence). The CDR3 has 14 residues. This chain's CDR3 is CASSLRTSFETQYF. CDR3 sequence (DNA): TGTGCCAGCAGCCTTAGGACTAGCTTCGAGACCCAGTACTTC.

The rearrangement uses TRBV7-9 and TRBJ2-2; tentatively, D is TRBD1 (5 bases). CDR1 and CDR2 from the germline V gene are SEHNR and FQNEAQ (reference sequence). The germline V and J ends were trimmed by 5 bases and 5 bases, with 18 bases remaining between them. The CDR3 sequence is 16 residues long. The CDR3 DNA is TGTGCCAGCAGCCTTCTGTTTACGACAGATACCGGGGAGCTGTTTTTT. Encoded protein: CASSLLFTTDTGELFF.

Only one count was recorded for this clone. The chain combines TRBV28 with TRBJ1-6; no definite D call. There are 15 residues in the CDR3. Germline-derived CDR1 and CDR2 are MDHEN and SYDVKM. The V gene lost 6 bases and the J gene lost 0 bases, with 9 bases spanning the gap. Written as DNA, the CDR3 is TGTGCCAGCAGCAGGTCACCCTCCTATAATTCACCCCTCCACTTT. It translates to CASSRSPSYNSPLHF.

This chain joins TRBV6-4 and TRBJ1-4; D perhaps matches TRBD1 (6 bases). Trimming left V 6 bases short and J 4 bases short, with 24 bases between. This CDR3 region has 18 residues. Germline V CDR1 and CDR2: MRHNA, SNTAGT. CDR3 in amino acids: CASRRRDIGGSDNEKLFF. The DNA for the CDR3 is TGTGCCAGCAGACGCCGGGACATCGGGGGGTCCGATAATGAAAAACTGTTTTTT.

J is TRBJ1-4 and V is TRBV28, with D maybe TRBD1 (5 bases). CDR3 length: 19 amino acids. The germline V gene has CDR1 MDHEN and CDR2 SYDVKM. V lost 5 bases and J 0 bases, leaving 22 bases between the germline ends. CDR3 DNA sequence: TGTGCCAGCAGTCTTCTAATTGGAACAGAAGGGGCAACTAATGAAAAACTGTTTTTT. Protein sequence: CASSLLIGTEGATNEKLFF.

About this clone: At one end, the junction sequence differs from germline, possibly due to a read error. The chain carries TRBV25-1 and TRBJ1-1; D not certain. Germline V gives CDR1 MGHDK, CDR2 SYGVNS. The CDR3 extends over 13 amino acids. The CDR3 spells CARSEMANTEAFF. CDR3 coding DNA: TGTGCCAGAAGTGAAATGGCAAACACTGAAGCTTTCTTT.

The chain links TRBV24-1 to TRBJ1-2; TRBD1 is a possible D gene (6 bases). Germline lookup yields CDR1 KGHDR and CDR2 SFDVKD. The CDR3 runs 14 residues. Trimming removed 4 bases at V and 2 bases at J, with 10 bases between. CDR3 in amino acids: CATSDLGQNYGYTF. The CDR3 DNA reads as TGTGCCACCAGTGACCTCGGACAGAACTATGGCTACACCTTC.

CDR3 in DNA: TGTGCCAGCAGCCAGGGGGGACAGGGGAGGATTAGAGCCGGGGAGCTGTTTTTT. Translation: CASSQGGQGRIRAGELFF. This chain connects TRBV3-1 (or the pseudogene TRBV3-2) to TRBJ2-2, with 10 bases lining up with TRBD1. The V gene's germline CDR1 is LGHDT and CDR2 YNNKEL (reference sequence). V lost 3 bases and J lost 6; bases outside the gene matches: 13. The CDR3 length is 18 residues.

The V gene is TRBV7-7, the J gene TRBJ2-2, with a possible D match to TRBD2 (5 bases). Germline CDR1 is SSHAT and CDR2 is FNYEAQ (reference sequence). V was trimmed by 3 bases and J by 4 bases, leaving 9 bases between them. The CDR3 runs to 14 residues. The CDR3 sequence is CASSFQGGTGELFF. Here the CDR3 DNA reads TGTGCCAGCAGCTTCCAAGGAGGCACCGGGGAGCTGTTTTTT. The variable domain in full, with the rest retrieved from reference TRBV7-7 and TRBJ2-2, is GAGVSQSPRYKVTKRGQDVTLRCDPISSHATLYWYQQALGQGPEFLTYFNYEAQPDKSGLPSDRFSAERPEGSISTLTIQRTEQRDSAMYRCASSFQGGTGELFFGEGSRLTVL.

The V and J genes are TRBV7-2 and TRBJ2-7; possibly TRBD2 for D (5 bases). V lost 5 bases, J lost 3 bases, and 17 bases lay in between. CDR3 length: 15 amino acids. The germline CDR1 and CDR2 sequences are SGHTA and FQGNSA. This CDR3 reads CASSRRPGNGYEQYF. The CDR3 DNA is TGTGCCAGCAGCCGCCGCCCGGGAAATGGCTACGAGCAGTACTTC. Based on the CDR3 plus reference TRBV7-2 and TRBJ2-7, the full variable domain is GAGVSQSPSNKVTEKGKDVELRCDPISGHTALYWYRQSLGQGLEFLIYFQGNSAPDKSGLPSDRFSAERTGGSVSTLTIQRTQQEDSAVYLCASSRRPGNGYEQYFGPGTRLTVT.

The J gene is TRBJ1-5, the V gene TRBV6-6; a weak D match, TRBD1 (6 bases). This CDR3 has 15 amino acids. CDR1 and CDR2 (germline): MNHNY, SVGAGI (reference sequence). Trimming removed 2 bases at V and 3 bases at J, with 11 bases between. CDR3 in amino acids: CASSYLQGSNQPQHF. CDR3 sequence (DNA): TGTGCCAGCAGTTACCTACAGGGTTCCAATCAGCCCCAGCATTTT.

V is TRBV4-3 and J is TRBJ2-2; the match to TRBD2 covers 7 bases. The CDR3 runs to 16 residues. Germline trimming cut 0 bases from V and 4 bases from J; bases unmatched to any gene: 5. Germline V gene sequence: CDR1 LGHNA, CDR2 YSLEER. The CDR3 reads CASSQDWGGSTGELFF. The CDR3 coding sequence is TGCGCCAGCAGCCAAGATTGGGGGGGGAGCACCGGGGAGCTGTTTTTT.